This T cell receptor beta chain is drawn from a study of OX40 agonist ivuxolimab in advanced cancers. Some clones are missing from TCRdb's copy, which holds only in-frame ones; the method was immunoSEQ multiplex PCR. The sample has tens of thousands of clones; roughly 80% are singletons. Germline V gene data show CDR1 as MNHEY and CDR2 as SVGAGI. The CDR3 has 15 residues. V was clipped by 3 bases and J by 2 bases, with 11 bases between them. The chain combines TRBV6-5 with TRBJ1-3, with D hard to call. The receptor comes from an adult with an advanced solid tumor such as melanoma, head and neck, liver or kidney cancer. This material consisted of CD4+ or CD8+ T cells sorted from blood, taken in a trial of the OX40 agonist ivuxolimab. DNA of the CDR3: TGTGCCAGCAGTTATCAGCCCGGGGCTGGAAACACCATATATTTT. Translating it yields CASSYQPGAGNTIYF.